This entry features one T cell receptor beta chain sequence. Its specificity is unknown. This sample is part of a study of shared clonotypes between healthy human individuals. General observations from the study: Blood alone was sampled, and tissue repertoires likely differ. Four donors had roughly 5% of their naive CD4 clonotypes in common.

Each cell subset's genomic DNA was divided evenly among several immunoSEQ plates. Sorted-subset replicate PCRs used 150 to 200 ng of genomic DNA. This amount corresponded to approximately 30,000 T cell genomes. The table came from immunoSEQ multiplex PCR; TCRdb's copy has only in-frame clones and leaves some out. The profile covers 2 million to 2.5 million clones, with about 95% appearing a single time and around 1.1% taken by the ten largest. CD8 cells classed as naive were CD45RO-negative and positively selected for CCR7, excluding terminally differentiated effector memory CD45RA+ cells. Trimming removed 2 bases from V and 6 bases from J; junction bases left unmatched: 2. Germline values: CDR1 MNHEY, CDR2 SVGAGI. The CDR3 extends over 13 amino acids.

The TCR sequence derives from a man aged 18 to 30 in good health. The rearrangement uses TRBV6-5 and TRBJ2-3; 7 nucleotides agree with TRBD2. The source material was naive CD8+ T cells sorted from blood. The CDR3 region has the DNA TGTGCCAGCAGTTACCTACTAGCGGATACGCAGTATTTT. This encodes CASSYLLADTQYF.